The sequence of this T cell receptor (beta chain) was determined in a study of blood T cell repertoires in COVID-19. The wider study: Sites across the United States, Italy and Spain contributed samples from acute and convalescent COVID-19.

Recruitment covered about 26 US areas and drew participants whose ages spanned roughly 18 to 100 years. This CDR3 spans 15 amino acids. CDR1 and CDR2 (germline): MGHRA, YSYEKL. V shed 4 bases and J 4 bases; nucleotides not matched to a gene: 6. Profiled with immunoSEQ multiplex PCR; TCRdb holds only in-frame clones, not every one. The table shows about 350,000 clones, with around 87% occurring only once. The sequencing sample was made of PBMCs or T cells enriched from blood (not recorded which). The sequence was obtained from a woman younger than 45 who had recovered from COVID-19. The V gene is TRBV4-1, the J gene TRBJ1-5; 8 bases are a match to TRBD1. CDR3 protein: CASSPFYRGNQPQHF. The CDR3 DNA sequence: TGCGCCAGCAGCCCGTTCTACAGGGGGAATCAGCCCCAGCATTTT.